The 8 T cell receptor beta chains in this list originate from one sample, sequenced in a study of shared clonotypes between healthy human individuals. The protocol was immunoSEQ multiplex PCR, while the TCRdb copy is restricted to in-frame clones and leaves out a portion. The table shows 900,000 to 1,200,000 clones, with 78% occurring only once. Specimen: memory CD4+ T cells from PBMCs. Stated subset: CD45RA-negative fraction. These receptors originate from a man aged 18 to 30 in good health. Some clones in this sample may be carry-over from other donors' samples.

This clone was counted a single time. The chain uses TRBV5-1 and TRBJ2-3, with TRBD2 matching over 9 bases. Germline lookup yields CDR1 SGHRS and CDR2 YFSETQ. V gave up 4 bases and J gave up 0 bases; unmatched junction bases: 6. The CDR3 extends over 16 amino acids. The DNA of the CDR3 is TGCGCCAGCAGCCTGGGGACTAGCCCTAGCACAGATACGCAGTATTTT. It encodes CASSLGTSPSTDTQYF.

For this clone: It is likely a read error: a sequence one base away is far more abundant. CDR3 sequence: CASSPLRGVYEQYF. The CDR3 DNA sequence: TGTGCCAGCAGCCCACTAAGGGGGGTCTACGAGCAGTACTTC. The chain joins TRBV11-2 to TRBJ2-7; D could derive from TRBD1 or TRBD2 (6 bases each). Germline V gene data show CDR1 as SGHAT and CDR2 as FQNNGV. This CDR3 region has 14 residues. V was trimmed by 5 bases and J by 3 bases, leaving 14 bases between them.

V usage is TRBV6-1 and J usage is TRBJ2-7, with TRBD1 identical over 10 bases. This CDR3 comprises 16 residues. Germline V lookup: CDR1 MNHNS, CDR2 SASEGT. The V segment lost 1 base and the J segment 2 bases; nucleotides outside the gene matches: 5. CDR3 DNA sequence: TGTGCCAGCAGTGAAGTAAGGGACAGGGGAACCTACGAGCAGTACTTC. It translates to CASSEVRDRGTYEQYF.

V and J are TRBV21-1 and TRBJ2-1; the table calls TRBD2, which could not be checked here. TRBV21-1 is described as a pseudogene. The CDR3 has 16 residues. The CDR3 DNA is TGTGCCAGCAGCGTCCCGGGGACTCCCGGTCACAATGAGCAGTTCTTC. It yields the protein CASSVPGTPGHNEQFF.

The count of this clone is one. The rearrangement joins TRBV4-1 to TRBJ1-3; D is unresolved. Germline V gene sequence: CDR1 MGHRA, CDR2 YSYEKL. This CDR3 has 16 amino acids. The germline V and J ends were trimmed by 0 bases and 10 bases, with 19 bases remaining between them. CDR3 residues: CASSQDVPPRSGTIYF. CDR3 coding DNA: TGCGCCAGCAGCCAAGATGTTCCGCCCAGGTCTGGTACCATATATTTT.

The chain is built from TRBV15 and TRBJ2-1; unclear D gene. This CDR3 is 13 amino acids long. The V gene lost 2 bases and the J gene lost 9 bases, with 11 bases spanning the gap. Germline CDR1 is LNHNV and CDR2 is YYDKDF (reference sequence). CDR3 loop: CATSRTRKGEQFF. The DNA of the CDR3 is TGTGCCACCAGCAGAACCCGGAAGGGTGAGCAGTTCTTC. Full variable domain (missing parts from reference TRBV15 and TRBJ2-1): DAMVIQNPRYQVTQFGKPVTLSCSQTLNHNVMYWYQQKSSQAPKLLFHYYDKDFNNEADTPDNFQSRRPNTSFCFLDIRSPGLGDTAMYLCATSRTRKGEQFFGPGTRLTVL.

CDR3 sequence reads: CALGAGGYEQYF. CDR3 coding DNA: TGTGCCCTGGGGGCGGGAGGCTACGAGCAGTACTTC. The genes are TRBV2 and TRBJ2-7; 8 bases are shared with TRBD2. Germline CDR1 is SNHLY and CDR2 is FYNNEI. CDR3 length: 12 residues. The V and J ends lost 11 bases and 3 bases, in that order; junction bases with no gene match: 6.

This chain uses TRBV28 with TRBJ2-5, with D uncertain. CDR3 length equals 12 residues. From germline, CDR1 is MDHEN and CDR2 SYDVKM. The ends were cut back, 8 bases at V and 2 bases at J, with 9 bases in the middle. The DNA for the CDR3 is TGTGCCAGCGGGATCCTTCAAGAGACCCAGTACTTC. Translation: CASGILQETQYF.